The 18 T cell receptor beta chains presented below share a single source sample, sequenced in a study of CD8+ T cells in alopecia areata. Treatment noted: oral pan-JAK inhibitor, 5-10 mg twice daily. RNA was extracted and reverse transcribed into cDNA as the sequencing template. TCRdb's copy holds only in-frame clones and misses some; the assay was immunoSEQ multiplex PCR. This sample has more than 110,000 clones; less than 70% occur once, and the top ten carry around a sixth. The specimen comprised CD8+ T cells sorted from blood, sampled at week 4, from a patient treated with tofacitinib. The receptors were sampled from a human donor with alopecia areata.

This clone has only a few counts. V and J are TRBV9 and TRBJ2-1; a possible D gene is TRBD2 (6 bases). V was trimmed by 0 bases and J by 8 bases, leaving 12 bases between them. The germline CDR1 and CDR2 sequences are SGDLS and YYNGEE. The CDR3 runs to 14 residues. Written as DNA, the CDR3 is TGTGCCAGCAGCGTAGACGGAGGGCGCGATGAGCAGTTCTTC. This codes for CASSVDGGRDEQFF.

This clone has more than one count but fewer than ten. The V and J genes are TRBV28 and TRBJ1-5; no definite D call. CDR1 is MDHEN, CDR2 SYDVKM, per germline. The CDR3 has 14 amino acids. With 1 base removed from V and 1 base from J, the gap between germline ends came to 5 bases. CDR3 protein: CASSLSLSNQPQHF. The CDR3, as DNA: TGTGCCAGCAGTTTATCTCTAAGCAATCAGCCCCAGCATTTT.

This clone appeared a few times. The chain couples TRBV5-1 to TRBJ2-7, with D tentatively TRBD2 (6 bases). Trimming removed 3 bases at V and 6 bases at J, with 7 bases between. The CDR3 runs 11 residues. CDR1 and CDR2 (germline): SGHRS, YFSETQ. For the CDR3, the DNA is TGCGCCAGCAGCTGGCGGGGCGAGCAGTACTTC. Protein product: CASSWRGEQYF.

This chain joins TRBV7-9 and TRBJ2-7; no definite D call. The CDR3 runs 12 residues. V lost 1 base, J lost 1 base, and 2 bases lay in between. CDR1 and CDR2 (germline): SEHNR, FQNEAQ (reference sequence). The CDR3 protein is CASSLESYEQYF. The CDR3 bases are TGTGCCAGCAGCTTAGAGTCCTACGAGCAGTACTTC.

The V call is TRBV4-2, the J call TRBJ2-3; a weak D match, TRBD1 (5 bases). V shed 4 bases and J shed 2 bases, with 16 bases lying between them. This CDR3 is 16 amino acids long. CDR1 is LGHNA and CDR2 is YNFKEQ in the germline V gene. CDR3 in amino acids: CASSPPAGKNTDTQYF. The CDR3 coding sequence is TGTGCCAGCAGCCCCCCCGCAGGGAAAAACACAGATACGCAGTATTTT.

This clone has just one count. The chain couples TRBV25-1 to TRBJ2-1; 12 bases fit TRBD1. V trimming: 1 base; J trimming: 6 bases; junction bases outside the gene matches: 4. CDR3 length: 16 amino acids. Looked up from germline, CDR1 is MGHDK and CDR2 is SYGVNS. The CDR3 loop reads CASSESGTGGRNEQFF. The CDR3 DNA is TGTGCCAGCAGTGAATCTGGGACAGGGGGCCGCAATGAGCAGTTCTTC. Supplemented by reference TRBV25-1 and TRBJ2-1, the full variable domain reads EADIYQTPRYLVIGTGKKITLECSQTMGHDKMYWYQQDPGMELHLIHYSYGVNSTEKGDLSSESTVSRIRTEHFPLTLESARPSHTSQYLCASSESGTGGRNEQFFGPGTRLTVL.

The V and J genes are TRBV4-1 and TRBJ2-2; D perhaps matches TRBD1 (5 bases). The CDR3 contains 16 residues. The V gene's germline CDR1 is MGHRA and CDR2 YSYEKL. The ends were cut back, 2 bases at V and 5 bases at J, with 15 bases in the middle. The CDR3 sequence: CASSQSQGSRTGELFF. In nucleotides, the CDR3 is TGCGCCAGCAGCCAAAGCCAGGGCTCGAGGACCGGGGAGCTGTTTTTT.

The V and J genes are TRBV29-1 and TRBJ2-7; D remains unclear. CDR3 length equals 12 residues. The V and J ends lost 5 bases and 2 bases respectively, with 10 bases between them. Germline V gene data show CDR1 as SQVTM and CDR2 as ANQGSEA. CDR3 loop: CSVFQEPYEQYF. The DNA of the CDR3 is TGCAGCGTTTTTCAGGAACCCTACGAGCAGTACTTC.

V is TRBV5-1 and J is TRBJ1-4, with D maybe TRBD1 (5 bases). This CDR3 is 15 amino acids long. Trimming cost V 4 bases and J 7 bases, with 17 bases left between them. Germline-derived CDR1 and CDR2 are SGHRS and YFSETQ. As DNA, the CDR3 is TGCGCCAGCAGCCCGGGCCGGGGCTACGGTGAAAAACTGTTTTTT. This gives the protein CASSPGRGYGEKLFF.

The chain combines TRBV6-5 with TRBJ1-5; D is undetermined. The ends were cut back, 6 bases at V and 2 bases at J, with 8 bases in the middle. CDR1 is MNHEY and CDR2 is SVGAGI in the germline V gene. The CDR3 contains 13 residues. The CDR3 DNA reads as TGTGCCAGCAGCCAAGAGGGCAATCAGCCCCAGCATTTT. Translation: CASSQEGNQPQHF.

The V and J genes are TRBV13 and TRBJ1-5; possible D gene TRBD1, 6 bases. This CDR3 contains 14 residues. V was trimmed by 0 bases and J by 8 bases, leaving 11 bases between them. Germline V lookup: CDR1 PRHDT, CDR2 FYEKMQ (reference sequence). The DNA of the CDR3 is TGTGCCAGCAGCTTAGGCCGGGGGCTCAAGCCCCAGCATTTT. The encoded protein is CASSLGRGLKPQHF.

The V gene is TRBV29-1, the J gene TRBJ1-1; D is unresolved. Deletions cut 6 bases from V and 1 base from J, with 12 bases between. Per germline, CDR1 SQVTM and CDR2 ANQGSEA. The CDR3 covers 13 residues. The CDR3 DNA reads TGCAGCGTCCTATCCGACTGGAACACTGAAGCTTTCTTT. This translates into CSVLSDWNTEAFF.

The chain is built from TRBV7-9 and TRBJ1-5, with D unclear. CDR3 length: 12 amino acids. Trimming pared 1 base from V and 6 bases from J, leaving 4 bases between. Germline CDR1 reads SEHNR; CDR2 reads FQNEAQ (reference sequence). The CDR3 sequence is CASSLGIQPQHF. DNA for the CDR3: TGTGCCAGCAGCTTAGGTATTCAGCCCCAGCATTTT. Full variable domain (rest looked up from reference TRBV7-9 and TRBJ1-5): DTGVSQNPRHKITKRGQNVTFRCDPISEHNRLYWYRQTLGQGPEFLTYFQNEAQLEKSRLLSDRFSAERPKGSFSTLEIQRTEQGDSAMYLCASSLGIQPQHFGDGTRLSIL.

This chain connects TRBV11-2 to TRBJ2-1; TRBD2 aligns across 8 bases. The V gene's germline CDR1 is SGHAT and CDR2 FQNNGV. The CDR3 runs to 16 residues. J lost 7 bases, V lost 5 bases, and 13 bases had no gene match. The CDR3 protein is CASSLLNGGATNEQFF. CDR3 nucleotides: TGTGCCAGCAGCCTGTTGAACGGGGGGGCAACAAATGAGCAGTTCTTC.

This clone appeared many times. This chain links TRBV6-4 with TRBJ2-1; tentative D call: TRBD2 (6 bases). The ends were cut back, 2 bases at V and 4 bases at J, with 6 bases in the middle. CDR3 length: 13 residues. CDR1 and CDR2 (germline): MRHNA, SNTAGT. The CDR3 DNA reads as TGTGCCAGCAGTGACGGGGGGTACAATGAGCAGTTCTTC. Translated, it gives CASSDGGYNEQFF.

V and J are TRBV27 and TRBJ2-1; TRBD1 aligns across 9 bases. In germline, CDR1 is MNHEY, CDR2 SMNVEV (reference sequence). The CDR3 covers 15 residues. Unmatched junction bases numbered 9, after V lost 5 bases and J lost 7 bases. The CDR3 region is CASSLTGGYGNEQFF. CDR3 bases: TGTGCCAGCAGTCTAACAGGGGGCTACGGAAATGAGCAGTTCTTC.

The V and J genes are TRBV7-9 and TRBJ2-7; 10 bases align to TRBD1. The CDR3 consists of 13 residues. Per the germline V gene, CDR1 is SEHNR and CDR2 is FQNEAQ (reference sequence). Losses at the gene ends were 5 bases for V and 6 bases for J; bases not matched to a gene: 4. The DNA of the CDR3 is TGTGCCAGCAGCCCAGACAGGGGGCCCGAGCAGTACTTC. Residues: CASSPDRGPEQYF.

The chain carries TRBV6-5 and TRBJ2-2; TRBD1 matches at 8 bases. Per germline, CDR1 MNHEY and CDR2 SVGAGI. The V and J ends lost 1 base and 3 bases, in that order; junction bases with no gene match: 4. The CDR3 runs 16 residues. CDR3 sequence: CASSYFWTGYTGELFF. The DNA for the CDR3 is TGTGCCAGCAGTTACTTCTGGACAGGGTACACCGGGGAGCTGTTTTTT.